Listed below are T cell receptor beta chains from one sample, sequenced in a study of blood T cell repertoires in COVID-19. The assay was immunoSEQ multiplex PCR, and TCRdb's table has in-frame clones only and misses some. The profile shows 250,000 to 350,000 clones, about 85% of them singletons. Sequencing used peripheral blood. These receptors were obtained from a man aged 18 to 30 with active or convalescent COVID-19. Both conserved end residues are trimmed from each CDR3.

V gene: TRBV28; CDR3 protein: ASSLIRGMNTEAF
V gene: TRBV28; CDR3 protein: ASSTTSGISYEQY
V gene: TRBV18; CDR3 protein: ASCHRPGQGSGANVLT
V gene: TRBV27; CDR3 protein: ASSIGRISSEQY
V gene: TRBV7-9; CDR3 protein: ASSFQGRSSYYEQY
V gene: TRBV10-2; CDR3 protein: ASSDQGSGYT
V gene: TRBV2; CDR3 protein: ASKSDRGSEQY
V gene: TRBV6-2/TRBV6-3; CDR3 protein: ASSRTGGGPYEQY
V gene: TRBV9; CDR3 protein: ASSLDRFSTDTQY
V gene: TRBV5-6; CDR3 protein: ASSLGGQGSRHPL
V gene: TRBV27; CDR3 protein: ASTTNSGSLSYEQY
V gene: TRBV9; CDR3 protein: ASSASGRGADTQY
V gene: TRBV6-2/TRBV6-3; CDR3 protein: ASSYSDRPWGPDFQETQY
V gene: TRBV9; CDR3 protein: ASSVGGGTYEQY
V gene: TRBV4-1; CDR3 protein: ASSHPPNLGPEAF
V gene: TRBV11-2; CDR3 protein: ASSLDLTSGGGPLIQF
V gene: TRBV4-3; CDR3 protein: ASSQDSSGGSGRYEQY
V gene: TRBV7-9; CDR3 protein: ASSLEGGGTEAF
V gene: TRBV18; CDR3 protein: ASSLARVAHEKLF
V gene: TRBV5-5; CDR3 protein: ASSLALDRGLAGGYEQY
V gene: TRBV18; CDR3 protein: ASSPAGGNTEAF
V gene: TRBV7-9; CDR3 protein: ASRSGTGDYEQY
V gene: TRBV19; CDR3 protein: ASSKSPGHGNYGYT
V gene: TRBV20-1; CDR3 protein: SARREYEQF
V gene: TRBV5-1; CDR3 protein: ASSPSAGANQPQH
V gene: TRBV4-1; CDR3 protein: ASSRGLVYNEQF
V gene: TRBV5-6; CDR3 protein: ASRPLRNQETQY
V gene: TRBV19; CDR3 protein: ASSVPPVAGELF
V gene: TRBV3-1/TRBV3-2; CDR3 protein: ASSHRRGVLYNEQF
V gene: TRBV4-1; CDR3 protein: ASSQPRGEQF
V gene: TRBV7-9; CDR3 protein: ASSLSGGISYNEQF
V gene: TRBV7-9; CDR3 protein: ASSSSVAFGTHGYT
V gene: TRBV27; CDR3 protein: ATGLAGIYEQF
V gene: TRBV27; CDR3 protein: ASSLTGGAGQPQH
V gene: TRBV5-6; CDR3 protein: ASSRLAGTGDEQF
V gene: TRBV12-1; CDR3 protein: ASSANKFSGLLNYGYT
V gene: TRBV5-6; CDR3 protein: ASSPTAGANSGANVLT
V gene: TRBV19; CDR3 protein: ASSLVGLVDGQPQH
V gene: TRBV5-5; CDR3 protein: ASSLGATGHYGYT
V gene: TRBV11-2; CDR3 protein: ASRRPGTGFSGELF
V gene: TRBV5-1; CDR3 protein: ASSQALSGANVLT
V gene: TRBV18; CDR3 protein: ASSFSSGNTEAF
V gene: TRBV9; CDR3 protein: ASSLHGQEMSEAF
V gene: TRBV19; CDR3 protein: ASSIANRGYEQY
V gene: TRBV28; CDR3 protein: ASSETGRTGANVLT